The 28 T cell receptor beta chains below come from one sample, sequenced in a study of cytomegalovirus exposure and HLA in healthy donors. PCR used 60 Vbeta primers and 13 Jbeta primers. Here immunoSEQ multiplex PCR was the method, and the copy in TCRdb shows in-frame clones only, minus some. The sample shows about 180,000 clones, 80% of them seen only once. Sequenced: PBMCs. These receptors all come from a girl aged 5-17 years in good health and CMV-seropositive.

Remarks on this clone: This sample also contains other DNA sequences that code for the same CDR3. The genes are TRBV7-9 and TRBJ2-7, with D unclear. With 1 base removed from V and 5 bases from J, the gap between germline ends came to 6 bases. The length of the CDR3 is 12 residues. From germline, CDR1 is SEHNR and CDR2 FQNEAQ (reference sequence). For the CDR3, the DNA is TGTGCCAGCAGCTTAGGAGCGAACGAGCAGTACTTC. Its translation is CASSLGANEQYF.

The gene calls are TRBV14 and TRBJ2-1; 8 positions match TRBD2. The ends lost 1 base at V and 0 bases at J; junction bases unmatched: 5. The CDR3 runs to 17 residues. Germline values: CDR1 SGHDN, CDR2 FVKESK. The CDR3 sequence is CASSQVYSGSSYNEQFF. The CDR3 DNA sequence: TGTGCCAGCAGCCAAGTCTACAGCGGGAGCTCCTACAATGAGCAGTTCTTC.

This chain connects TRBV4-2 to TRBJ2-3; the match to TRBD2 covers 12 bases. Losses at the gene ends were 4 bases for V and 3 bases for J; bases not matched to a gene: 5. CDR1 is LGHNA and CDR2 is YNFKEQ in the germline V gene. The CDR3 extends over 16 amino acids. The CDR3 reads CASSRQTSGSTDTQYF. CDR3 nucleotide sequence: TGTGCCAGCAGCCGCCAGACTAGCGGGAGTACAGATACGCAGTATTTT.

The J gene is TRBJ2-1, the V gene TRBV4-1, with a tentative D call TRBD2 (5 bases). The ends were cut back, 5 bases at V and 4 bases at J, with 12 bases in the middle. CDR1 and CDR2 (germline): MGHRA, YSYEKL. The CDR3 extends over 14 amino acids. CDR3 in amino acids: CASSGPGGYNEQFF. The CDR3 DNA follows: TGCGCCAGCAGCGGTCCGGGCGGGTACAATGAGCAGTTCTTC.

The J gene is TRBJ1-4, the V gene TRBV27, with TRBD1 identical over 7 bases. This CDR3 has 14 residues. The J segment lost 2 bases and the V segment lost 5 bases, leaving 2 bases of the junction unmatched. Germline V gene data show CDR1 as MNHEY and CDR2 as SMNVEV (reference sequence). This chain's CDR3 is CASSLGGTNEKLFF. The DNA of the CDR3 is TGTGCCAGCAGTCTAGGGGGCACTAATGAAAAACTGTTTTTT.

The rearrangement joins TRBV5-1 to TRBJ1-5, with 8 bases matching TRBD1. V lost 2 bases, J lost 1 base, and 8 bases stayed unmatched. CDR1 SGHRS and CDR2 YFSETQ come from the germline V gene. The CDR3 loop spans 17 amino acids. CDR3 DNA sequence: TGCGCCAGCAGCTTCGGGACAGGCAGCGACAGCAATCAGCCCCAGCATTTT. It encodes CASSFGTGSDSNQPQHF.

The chain has TRBV5-6 and TRBJ2-7; the match to TRBD1 covers 10 bases. CDR3 length: 15 amino acids. V shed 4 bases and J 4 bases; nucleotides not matched to a gene: 8. Germline-derived CDR1 and CDR2 are SGHDT and YYEEEE. The CDR3 nucleotides read TGTGCCAGCAGCGCCCGGGACAGGGGTGGTTACGAGCAGTACTTC. It yields the protein CASSARDRGGYEQYF.

V is TRBV29-1 and J is TRBJ2-7; tentative D call: TRBD2 (6 bases). The CDR3 covers 15 residues. The V end lost 7 bases, the J end lost 1 base, and 20 bases lay between the germline ends. Germline V gene data show CDR1 as SQVTM and CDR2 as ANQGSEA. CDR3 sequence reads: CSASGWRVSSYEQYF. The CDR3 DNA follows: TGCAGCGCATCAGGTTGGAGGGTTTCTTCCTACGAGCAGTACTTC.

The chain is built from TRBV5-1 and TRBJ2-1; possibly TRBD1 for D (5 bases). V lost 1 base and J lost 9, with 11 bases in between. Germline values: CDR1 SGHRS, CDR2 YFSETQ. This CDR3 is 13 amino acids long. The CDR3 DNA sequence: TGCGCCAGCAGCTTGTCAGGGTCCACTGAGCAGTTCTTC. Amino acids: CASSLSGSTEQFF. Full variable domain (remainder filled in from reference TRBV5-1 and TRBJ2-1): KAGVTQTPRYLIKTRGQQVTLSCSPISGHRSVSWYQQTPGQGLQFLFEYFSETQRNKGNFPGRFSGRQFSNSRSEMNVSTLELGDSALYLCASSLSGSTEQFFGPGTRLTVL.

The chain carries TRBV11-2 and TRBJ1-2; D remains unclear. Trimming stripped 3 bases from V and 8 bases from J, with 19 bases between. This CDR3 region has 15 residues. Germline values: CDR1 SGHAT, CDR2 FQNNGV. The CDR3 loop is CASSFFEGGSGGYTF. CDR3 in DNA: TGTGCCAGCAGCTTTTTCGAGGGAGGGAGCGGGGGCTACACCTTC.

This chain joins TRBV5-1 and TRBJ2-1; TRBD2 might be the D (6 bases). Germline values: CDR1 SGHRS, CDR2 YFSETQ. CDR3 length: 15 amino acids. Trimming left V 5 bases short and J 4 bases short, with 16 bases between. The CDR3 bases are TGCGCCAGCAGTGTGGAGGGTACGGATTACAATGAGCAGTTCTTC. As protein: CASSVEGTDYNEQFF.

The rearrangement joins TRBV25-1 to TRBJ1-2; D is perhaps TRBD1 (6 bases). Germline CDR1 reads MGHDK; CDR2 reads SYGVNS. The CDR3 contains 16 residues. Trimming removed 1 base at V and 4 bases at J, with 16 bases between. This chain's CDR3 is CASSELDVTGTYGYTF. The CDR3 DNA follows: TGTGCCAGCAGTGAATTGGACGTTACAGGGACCTATGGCTACACCTTC.

The V gene is TRBV25-1, the J gene TRBJ2-5; 7 bases line up with TRBD1. This CDR3 has 16 residues. The germline V gene has CDR1 MGHDK and CDR2 SYGVNS. With 3 bases clipped from V and 0 bases from J, the junction kept 7 bases outside the gene matches. CDR3 sequence: CASSDALGQYQETQYF. Written as DNA, the CDR3 is TGTGCCAGCAGTGACGCCTTGGGACAGTACCAAGAGACCCAGTACTTC.

This rearrangement joins TRBV2 to TRBJ1-1, with TRBD1 identical over 12 bases. CDR3 length equals 18 residues. V was clipped by 8 bases and J by 4 bases; unmatched bases: 17. Germline loops: CDR1 SNHLY, CDR2 FYNNEI. The CDR3, as DNA: TGTGCCAGCTGCGACCCCCGGGACAGGGGGCTTTATGGCACTGAAGCTTTCTTT. This translates into CASCDPRDRGLYGTEAFF.

This clone was picked up a small number of times. The J gene is TRBJ1-5, the V gene TRBV5-6; 7 bases line up with TRBD1. The germline gives CDR1 SGHDT, CDR2 YYEEEE. This CDR3 is 16 amino acids long. V lost 3 bases to trimming and J lost 4 bases; unmatched junction nucleotides: 10. The CDR3 nucleotides are TGTGCCAGCAGCTGGGGCCAGGACAGGACGAATCAGCCCCAGCATTTT. This codes for CASSWGQDRTNQPQHF.

This clone was recorded once. The chain recombines TRBV7-9 with TRBJ2-3; possibly TRBD1 for D (5 bases). V lost 2 bases and J lost 0, with 18 bases in between. This CDR3 contains 18 residues. The germline V gene has CDR1 SEHNR and CDR2 FQNEAQ (reference sequence). The CDR3 nucleotides are TGTGCCAGCAGCTTACCTCTCCAGGGATCCACTAGCACAGATACGCAGTATTTT. Translation gives CASSLPLQGSTSTDTQYF.

The V and J genes are TRBV30 and TRBJ2-2, with D hard to call. The germline V gene encodes CDR1 GTSNPN and CDR2 SVGIG (reference sequence). V lost 3 bases to trimming and J lost 4 bases, with 12 bases between them. The CDR3 totals 14 residues. The CDR3 here is CAWRPRSLTGELFF. The CDR3, as DNA: TGTGCCTGGAGGCCCCGCAGTCTCACCGGGGAGCTGTTTTTT.

This chain uses TRBV5-4 with TRBJ2-5; D not certain. The CDR3 covers 13 residues. With 4 bases removed from V and 4 bases from J, the gap between germline ends came to 11 bases. The germline V gene encodes CDR1 SGHNT and CDR2 YYREEE (reference sequence). CDR3 in DNA: TGTGCCAGCAGCCCCCTGGCGGTAGAGACCCAGTACTTC. Residues: CASSPLAVETQYF.

The rearrangement links TRBV18 to TRBJ2-2, with TRBD1 matching 11 bases. The CDR3 has 17 amino acids. V dropped 0 bases and J dropped 9; count of bases not matched to a gene: 9. The germline CDR1 and CDR2 sequences are KGHSH and LQKENI. The CDR3 sequence: CASSPPGTGGRNRELFF. The CDR3 bases are TGTGCCAGCTCACCACCGGGGACAGGGGGAAGGAACCGGGAGCTGTTTTTT.

The rearrangement joins TRBV30 to TRBJ2-5; 7 positions match TRBD2. This CDR3 has 15 amino acids. The ends lost 0 bases at V and 7 bases at J; junction bases unmatched: 11. Germline V gives CDR1 GTSNPN, CDR2 SVGIG (reference sequence). This chain's CDR3 is CAWSVIAGPGGTQYF. The CDR3 coding sequence is TGTGCCTGGAGTGTAATAGCGGGTCCTGGAGGGACCCAGTACTTC.

The chain carries TRBV5-1 and TRBJ2-7, with 14 bases identical to TRBD2. The J segment lost 3 bases and the V segment lost 2 bases, leaving 10 bases of the junction unmatched. From germline, CDR1 is SGHRS and CDR2 YFSETQ. This CDR3 is built from 18 residues. As DNA, the CDR3 is TGCGCCAGCAGCTTTTTGGGGACTAGCGGGAGTTTTTTCTACGAGCAGTACTTC. It translates to CASSFLGTSGSFFYEQYF.

In DNA form, the CDR3 reads TGCGCCAGCAGCGGTACAGGGGTCTCGAATGAAAAACTGTTTTTT. Amino acids: CASSGTGVSNEKLFF. The J gene is TRBJ1-4, the V gene TRBV5-1; 7 nucleotides agree with TRBD1. The V and J ends lost 4 bases and 5 bases, in that order; junction bases with no gene match: 8. CDR1 is SGHRS and CDR2 is YFSETQ in the germline V gene. The CDR3 totals 15 residues. The full variable domain, with the rest looked up from reference TRBV5-1 and TRBJ1-4, is KAGVTQTPRYLIKTRGQQVTLSCSPISGHRSVSWYQQTPGQGLQFLFEYFSETQRNKGNFPGRFSGRQFSNSRSEMNVSTLELGDSALYLCASSGTGVSNEKLFFGSGTQLSVL.

This rearrangement joins TRBV5-4 to TRBJ1-1, with D possibly being TRBD1 (5 bases). This CDR3 spans 16 amino acids. Trimming took 5 bases from V and 0 from J, leaving 17 bases between them. From germline, CDR1 is SGHNT and CDR2 YYREEE (reference sequence). The chain's CDR3 is CASRTGPGTMNTEAFF. CDR3 sequence (DNA): TGTGCCAGCAGGACCGGGCCTGGGACTATGAACACTGAAGCTTTCTTT.

The V call is TRBV30, the J call TRBJ1-4; perhaps TRBD1 as D (6 bases). Germline CDR1 and CDR2: GTSNPN and SVGIG (reference sequence). Trimming left V 0 bases short and J 8 bases short, with 16 bases between. The CDR3 sequence is 15 residues long. The CDR3 loop reads CAWSVGGGRGEKLFF. For the CDR3, the DNA is TGTGCCTGGAGTGTAGGGGGGGGTAGGGGCGAAAAACTGTTTTTT.

The table lists this clone with a count of one. The rearrangement uses TRBV4-1 and TRBJ2-3; 9 positions agree with TRBD2. Germline CDR1 MGHRA, CDR2 YSYEKL. The CDR3 length is 17 residues. The trim removed 4 bases at V and 3 bases at J, leaving 11 bases unmatched. The CDR3 sequence: CASSLRPSGTLTDTQYF. The CDR3 coding sequence is TGCGCCAGCAGCCTACGCCCTAGCGGGACATTGACAGATACGCAGTATTTT.

The chain joins TRBV4-1 to TRBJ2-7; the match to TRBD2 covers 11 bases. Germline trimming cut 4 bases from V and 2 bases from J; bases unmatched to any gene: 4. Germline values: CDR1 MGHRA, CDR2 YSYEKL. The CDR3 spans 15 residues. This chain's CDR3 is CASSPLAGGPYEQYF. CDR3 nucleotide sequence: TGCGCCAGCAGCCCCCTAGCGGGAGGCCCCTACGAGCAGTACTTC.

In DNA form, the CDR3 reads TGCGCCAGCAGCTCGGACTACGCGAATGAGCAGTTCTTC. Translation: CASSSDYANEQFF. The chain is built from TRBV5-1 and TRBJ2-1; perhaps TRBD2 as D (6 bases). The ends were cut back, 3 bases at V and 7 bases at J, with 11 bases in the middle. CDR1 is SGHRS, CDR2 YFSETQ, per germline. This CDR3 comprises 13 residues.

V and J are TRBV29-1 and TRBJ1-1; 7 bases fit TRBD1. Trimming cost V 5 bases and J 0 bases; bases outside gene matches: 6. In germline, CDR1 is SQVTM, CDR2 ANQGSEA. CDR3 size: 14 residues. CDR3 in DNA: TGCAGCGTTAACAGGGGCCCCATGAACACTGAAGCTTTCTTT. It specifies CSVNRGPMNTEAFF.